Shown below are 10 T cell receptor beta chains from a single sample sequenced in a study of T-cell memory formation after mild COVID-19. TCRdb processed the 5' RACE reads anew with MiXCR; each CDR3 protein has one entry. The repertoire has roughly 400,000 distinct CDR3 sequences, over 15% of them found once; the top ten carry about 22%. The source material was PBMCs or a T cell subset sorted from them (not recorded which). The receptors were sampled from a man aged 18 to 30 who had mild COVID-19 (a few samples of this study predate the infection). Cell type and time point are not known.

This clonotype was seen a handful of times. V and J are TRBV5-1 and TRBJ2-1; a weak D match, TRBD2 (6 bases). The CDR3 is made up of 16 amino acids. V dropped 4 bases and J dropped 7 bases, with 21 bases sitting between them. Germline assignment: CDR1 SGHRS and CDR2 YFSETQ. The CDR3: CASSQELGGLVNEQFF. The CDR3 DNA sequence: TGCGCCAGCAGCCAAGAACTGGGGGGTTTGGTGAATGAGCAGTTCTTC.

In this sample, this clonotype turned up many times. The chain joins TRBV6-5 to TRBJ2-1, with D perhaps being TRBD1 or TRBD2 (5 bases each). The ends were cut back, 2 bases at V and 9 bases at J, with 17 bases in the middle. From germline, CDR1 is MNHEY and CDR2 SVGAGI. The CDR3 contains 15 residues. CDR3 nucleotide sequence: TGTGCCAGCAGTTACGCGGCCTTAGGGACGGGTGAGCAGTTCTTC. Its protein is CASSYAALGTGEQFF.

The rearrangement uses TRBV7-6 and TRBJ1-2; D is uncertain. The CDR3 runs 16 residues. Deletions cut 4 bases from V and 0 bases from J, with 15 bases between. The germline V gene has CDR1 SGHVS and CDR2 FNYEAQ. As DNA, the CDR3 is TGTGCCAGCAGCTCAGCCTTTTCGGGAGCTAACTATGGCTACACCTTC. Translating gives CASSSAFSGANYGYTF.

V and J are TRBV12-3 or TRBV12-4 and TRBJ1-2, with D perhaps matching TRBD1 (6 bases). CDR3 length: 15 residues. V lost 6 bases, J lost 7 bases, and 21 bases lay in between. The CDR3 sequence: CASRPIGQLRGGYTF. As DNA, the CDR3 is TGTGCCAGCAGGCCAATTGGACAGCTTAGGGGTGGCTACACCTTC.

The V call is TRBV4-1, the J call TRBJ2-3; TRBD2 aligns across 8 bases. Germline CDR1 is MGHRA and CDR2 is YSYEKL. The J segment lost 0 bases and the V segment lost 11 bases, leaving 10 bases of the junction unmatched. This CDR3 is built from 15 residues. The CDR3 nucleotides read TGCGCCTCCCTGGCCCCGGGGGGGAGCACAGATACGCAGTATTTT. Translated: CASLAPGGSTDTQYF.

CDR3 nucleotides: TGTGCCAGCAGCTTAAGAGGGGGCGCGGGCACCGGGGAGCTGTTTTTT. The encoded protein is CASSLRGGAGTGELFF. The chain couples TRBV7-2 to TRBJ2-2, with TRBD1 identical over 7 bases. CDR3 length: 16 residues. V was clipped by 2 bases and J by 4 bases; unmatched bases: 7. Germline V gene data show CDR1 as SGHTA and CDR2 as FQGNSA. Based on the CDR3 plus reference TRBV7-2 and TRBJ2-2, the full variable domain is GAGVSQSPSNKVTEKGKDVELRCDPISGHTALYWYRQSLGQGLEFLIYFQGNSAPDKSGLPSDRFSAERTGGSVSTLTIQRTQQEDSAVYLCASSLRGGAGTGELFFGEGSRLTVL.

This chain uses TRBV7-7 with TRBJ2-2, with 7 positions matching TRBD1. Germline assignment: CDR1 SSHAT and CDR2 FNYEAQ (reference sequence). The CDR3 extends over 16 amino acids. V lost 5 bases and J lost 7; bases outside the gene matches: 13. The chain's CDR3 is CASSATPGGTSGELFF. For the CDR3, the DNA is TGTGCCAGCAGCGCGACACCAGGGGGAACTAGCGGGGAGCTGTTTTTT.

This clonotype was counted a few times. V and J are TRBV15 and TRBJ2-7; weak D call: TRBD2 (7 bases). The V end lost 0 bases, the J end lost 0 bases, and 15 bases lay between the germline ends. Germline loops: CDR1 LNHNV, CDR2 YYDKDF (reference sequence). The CDR3 is 17 amino acids. CDR3 in amino acids: CATSRDLAGASSYEQYV. CDR3 in DNA: TGTGCCACCAGCAGAGATTTGGCGGGGGCTAGCTCCTACGAGCAGTACGTC.

The gene calls are TRBV12-3 or TRBV12-4 and TRBJ2-1; TRBD2 is a possible D gene (6 bases). The CDR3 has 17 residues. V was clipped by 6 bases and J by 0 bases, with 18 bases between them. CDR3 residues: CASRKAGPTSSYNEQFF. The CDR3 bases are TGTGCCAGCAGGAAGGCGGGGCCCACTAGCTCCTACAATGAGCAGTTCTTC.

This clonotype has a count of ten or more. The chain employs TRBV12-3 or TRBV12-4 and TRBJ1-5, with D possibly matching TRBD1 (6 bases). The CDR3 is 15 residues long. The V gene lost 4 bases and the J gene lost 6 bases, with 16 bases spanning the gap. The CDR3 here is CASSSLQGSSQPQHF. In nucleotides, the CDR3 is TGTGCCAGCAGTTCCCTACAGGGATCGAGTCAGCCCCAGCATTTT.